The sequence of this T cell receptor beta chain was determined in a study of T cells in Graves' hyperthyroidism and ophthalmopathy. Amplification targeted TCR beta CDR3 regions from RNA transcripts. A first-round RT-PCR of the TCR CDR3 used the HTBI primer set. One entry per CDR3 protein results from TCRdb running MiXCR on the multiplex PCR reads. Of a few hundred thousand distinct CDR3 sequences in the sample, 11% to 15% were seen once. As to this clonotype: Antigen specificity is unknown.

Germline CDR1 is MNHEY and CDR2 is SMNVEV (reference sequence). CDR3 size: 13 residues. J gave up 8 bases and V 7 bases, and 6 bases lay outside the gene matches. Overall study results and limits: In the analysis, a 13 V-J model separated ophthalmopathy from stable hyperthyroidism.

This clonotype was obtained from a middle-aged woman with Graves' hyperthyroidism. The sequenced sample was blood. This chain uses TRBV27 with TRBJ1-4; TRBD1 matches at 8 bases. CDR3 sequence: CASKGQGREKLFF. The CDR3 nucleotides read TGTGCCAGCAAAGGACAGGGAAGGGAAAAACTGTTTTTT.